Each of the 21 T cell receptor beta chains below was sequenced from the same sample in a study of blood T cell repertoires in COVID-19. Measured with immunoSEQ multiplex PCR; TCRdb has only the in-frame clones, and not every one. This sample has 150,000 or so clones, with over 60% found just once. The sample consisted of peripheral blood. Receptor source: a woman in her sixties or seventies with acute or convalescent COVID-19.

This clone was picked up many times. The gene calls are TRBV28 and TRBJ2-5; D gene uncertain. Trimming stripped 3 bases from V and 8 bases from J, with 13 bases between. Germline V gene sequence: CDR1 MDHEN, CDR2 SYDVKM. This CDR3 contains 13 residues. CDR3 region: CASSFPALETQYF. As DNA, the CDR3 is TGTGCCAGCAGTTTTCCAGCTCTAGAAACCCAGTACTTC.

The chain links TRBV7-6 to TRBJ2-2; 8 bases fit TRBD1. This CDR3 has 16 amino acids. CDR1 and CDR2 (germline): SGHVS, FNYEAQ. The V and J ends lost 3 bases and 7 bases, in that order; junction bases with no gene match: 10. Written as DNA, the CDR3 is TGTGCCAGCAGCTTCAGACAGGGGAATACGGGCGGGGAGCTGTTTTTT. It specifies CASSFRQGNTGGELFF.

The CDR3 spells CASSQDNRDTEAFF. CDR3 nucleotide sequence: TGTGCCAGCAGCCAAGATAACAGAGACACTGAAGCTTTCTTT. The chain combines TRBV4-2 with TRBJ1-1; the D is unclear. CDR1 is LGHNA, CDR2 YNFKEQ, per germline. The CDR3 covers 14 residues. Trimming took off 0 bases at V and 3 bases at J, with 8 bases between the two ends.

This clone was counted only a few times. The chain couples TRBV28 to TRBJ2-7; no firm D call. Trimming removed 3 bases from V and 1 base from J, with 4 bases in between. The CDR3 contains 12 residues. Germline V CDR1 and CDR2: MDHEN, SYDVKM. The CDR3 coding sequence is TGTGCCAGCAGTTTCGGTTCCTACGAGCAGTACTTC. It codes for CASSFGSYEQYF.

CDR3 residues: CASSLSPTGNRVEKLFF. CDR3 nucleotide sequence: TGTGCCAGCAGCTTAAGTCCGACAGGGAATCGGGTTGAAAAACTGTTTTTT. The chain joins TRBV7-2 to TRBJ1-4; 7 nucleotides agree with TRBD1. The CDR3 extends over 17 amino acids. Germline CDR1 is SGHTA and CDR2 is FQGNSA. The junction had 13 bases not matched to a gene; V was cut back by 2 bases and J by 7 bases.

The gene calls are TRBV5-8 and TRBJ1-2, with D possibly TRBD1 on 5 matching bases. The CDR3 sequence is 14 residues long. V shed 2 bases and J shed 4 bases, with 12 bases lying between them. CDR1 and CDR2 from the germline V gene are SGHTS and YDEGEE. This chain's CDR3 is CASSFTQQVYGYTF. The CDR3 coding sequence is TGTGCCAGCAGCTTTACTCAACAGGTCTATGGCTACACCTTC.

The chain uses TRBV14 and TRBJ1-4; the D gene is possibly TRBD1 (5 bases). The CDR3 covers 14 residues. The V and J ends lost 4 bases and 0 bases respectively, with 6 bases between them. CDR1 is SGHDN, CDR2 FVKESK, per germline. The CDR3, as DNA: TGTGCCAGCAGCCCCAGGGCAACTAATGAAAAACTGTTTTTT. The encoded protein is CASSPRATNEKLFF.

The chain couples TRBV28 to TRBJ1-1; TRBD1 matches at 7 bases. The CDR3 sequence is 15 residues long. CDR1 MDHEN and CDR2 SYDVKM come from the germline V gene. The trim removed 4 bases at V and 0 bases at J, leaving 5 bases unmatched. DNA of the CDR3: TGTGCCAGCAGTTCCGGGGACAGCCTGAACACTGAAGCTTTCTTT. Protein product: CASSSGDSLNTEAFF.

V usage is TRBV28 and J usage is TRBJ2-3; 8 bases map to TRBD2. The CDR3 is 14 amino acids. V was clipped by 4 bases and J by 1 base; unmatched bases: 1. The germline V gene encodes CDR1 MDHEN and CDR2 SYDVKM. This CDR3 reads CASSSGGGTDTQYF. CDR3 DNA sequence: TGTGCCAGCAGTTCCGGGGGGGGCACAGATACGCAGTATTTT.

The J gene is TRBJ2-7, the V gene TRBV5-1; 7 positions agree with TRBD1. V was pared by 4 bases and J by 0 bases, with 10 bases of the junction left unmatched. This CDR3 contains 16 residues. CDR1 is SGHRS and CDR2 is YFSETQ in the germline V gene. The CDR3 here is CASSGPWTGASYEQYF. The CDR3 nucleotides read TGCGCCAGCAGCGGCCCTTGGACAGGAGCCTCCTACGAGCAGTACTTC.

V is TRBV6-1 and J is TRBJ1-3; 7 bases align to TRBD1. J gave up 4 bases and V 0 bases, and 0 bases lay outside the gene matches. Germline-derived CDR1 and CDR2 are MNHNS and SASEGT. This CDR3 has 14 residues. The CDR3 is CASSEAGGGNTIYF. CDR3 DNA: TGTGCCAGCAGTGAAGCAGGGGGCGGAAACACCATATATTTT.

The sample holds a few counts of this clone. This rearrangement joins TRBV3-1 (or the pseudogene TRBV3-2) to TRBJ1-1, with 8 bases matching TRBD1. CDR3 length: 13 residues. The V gene's germline CDR1 is LGHDT and CDR2 YNNKEL (reference sequence). Trimming removed 8 bases from V and 5 bases from J; junction bases left unmatched: 7. Written as DNA, the CDR3 is TGTGCCAGCGTCGGACAGGGCGGAACTGAAGCTTTCTTT. As protein: CASVGQGGTEAFF.

The CDR3, as DNA: TGTGCCAGCAGCCCAGGGACTAGCGGGGGGGTGGACCAAGAGACCCAGTACTTC. It encodes CASSPGTSGGVDQETQYF. The rearrangement links TRBV11-2 to TRBJ2-5; 16 bases align to TRBD2. With 5 bases clipped from V and 0 bases from J, the junction kept 6 bases outside the gene matches. The CDR3 is 18 amino acids. CDR1 and CDR2 (germline): SGHAT, FQNNGV. Filled out from reference TRBV11-2 and TRBJ2-5, the complete variable domain reads EAGVAQSPRYKIIEKRQSVAFWCNPISGHATLYWYQQILGQGPKLLIQFQNNGVVDDSQLPKDRFSAERLKGVDSTLKIQPAKLEDSAVYLCASSPGTSGGVDQETQYFGPGTRLLVL.

This chain uses TRBV6-2 or TRBV6-3 with TRBJ1-5, with TRBD1 matching 10 bases. V lost 6 bases to trimming and J lost 6 bases; unmatched junction nucleotides: 2. Per germline, CDR1 MNHEY and CDR2 SVGEGT. CDR3 length equals 13 residues. The DNA of the CDR3 is TGTGCCAGCAGCTGGACAGGGGGTCAGCCCCAGCATTTT. Translation: CASSWTGGQPQHF.

The rearrangement links TRBV27 to TRBJ2-1, with 10 bases that match TRBD2. The V segment lost 5 bases and the J segment 4 bases; nucleotides outside the gene matches: 5. Germline V gives CDR1 MNHEY, CDR2 SMNVEV (reference sequence). CDR3 length equals 15 residues. CDR3 bases: TGTGCCAGCAGTCAAGCACTAGCGGGGTACAATGAGCAGTTCTTC. Translation: CASSQALAGYNEQFF.

The genes are TRBV19 and TRBJ2-7, with 10 bases fitting TRBD1. Germline CDR1 reads LNHDA; CDR2 reads SQIVND (reference sequence). Germline trimming cut 7 bases from V and 3 bases from J; bases unmatched to any gene: 6. CDR3 length: 14 amino acids. CDR3 residues: CASTGQGDLYEQYF. CDR3 coding DNA: TGTGCCAGTACAGGACAGGGGGATCTCTACGAGCAGTACTTC.

V usage is TRBV7-9 and J usage is TRBJ2-5; D is perhaps TRBD2 (6 bases). The germline gives CDR1 SEHNR, CDR2 FQNEAQ (reference sequence). This CDR3 region has 14 residues. Trimming shortened V by 4 bases and J by 7 bases, and 16 bases separated the two germline ends. CDR3 DNA sequence: TGTGCCAGCAGCTCGGGAGATCCGAAGGGGACCCAGTACTTC. This gives the protein CASSSGDPKGTQYF.

V gene TRBV19 combines with J gene TRBJ2-4, with 9 nucleotides matching TRBD1. The length of the CDR3 is 16 residues. Trimming removed 6 bases from V and 0 bases from J; junction bases left unmatched: 6. Germline CDR1 reads LNHDA; CDR2 reads SQIVND (reference sequence). CDR3 loop: CASSGQGQVAKNIQYF. For the CDR3, the DNA is TGTGCCAGTAGCGGACAGGGGCAAGTAGCCAAAAACATTCAGTACTTC.

This clone turned up a few times. This chain joins TRBV9 and TRBJ2-4; 7 nucleotides line up with TRBD2. This CDR3 contains 15 residues. V lost 1 base to trimming and J lost 6 bases; unmatched junction nucleotides: 7. Per the germline V gene, CDR1 is SGDLS and CDR2 is YYNGEE. DNA of the CDR3: TGTGCCAGCAGCGTAAGTTGGGGCGGGGGAAACATTCAGTACTTC. It translates to CASSVSWGGGNIQYF.

This clone turned up a few times. The V and J genes are TRBV7-2 and TRBJ2-3, with D perhaps matching TRBD2 (6 bases). This CDR3 contains 15 residues. With 7 bases removed from V and 6 bases from J, the gap between germline ends came to 20 bases. Germline CDR1 reads SGHTA; CDR2 reads FQGNSA. The CDR3 nucleotides are TGTGCCAGCACCATCCGCGGGGACCCTCGGGATACGCAGTATTTT. This sequence encodes CASTIRGDPRDTQYF.

The rearrangement joins TRBV29-1 to TRBJ2-7, with 7 nucleotides matching TRBD1. Losses at the gene ends were 4 bases for V and 2 bases for J; bases not matched to a gene: 11. The CDR3 consists of 15 residues. From germline, CDR1 is SQVTM and CDR2 ANQGSEA. The CDR3 is CSVGGRQGVTYEQYF. CDR3 DNA sequence: TGCAGCGTTGGCGGCAGACAGGGAGTTACCTACGAGCAGTACTTC.